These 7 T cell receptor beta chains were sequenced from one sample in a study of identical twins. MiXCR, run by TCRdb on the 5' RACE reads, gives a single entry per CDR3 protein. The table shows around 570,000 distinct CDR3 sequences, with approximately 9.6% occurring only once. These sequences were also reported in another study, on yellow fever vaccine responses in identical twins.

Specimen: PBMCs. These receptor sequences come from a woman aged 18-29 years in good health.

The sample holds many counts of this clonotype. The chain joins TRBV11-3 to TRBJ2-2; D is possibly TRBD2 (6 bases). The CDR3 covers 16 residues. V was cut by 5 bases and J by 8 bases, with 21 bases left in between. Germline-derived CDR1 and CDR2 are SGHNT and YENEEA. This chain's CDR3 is CASSQNTGTLRGELFF. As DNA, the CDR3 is TGTGCCAGCAGCCAGAATACCGGGACTCTGAGGGGGGAGCTGTTTTTT.

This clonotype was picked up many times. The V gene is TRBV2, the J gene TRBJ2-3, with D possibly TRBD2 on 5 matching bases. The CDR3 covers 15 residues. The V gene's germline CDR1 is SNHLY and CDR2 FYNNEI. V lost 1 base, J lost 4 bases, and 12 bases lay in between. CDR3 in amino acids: CASSEDLAGPDTQYF. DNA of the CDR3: TGTGCCAGCAGTGAAGACCTAGCCGGGCCAGATACGCAGTATTTT.

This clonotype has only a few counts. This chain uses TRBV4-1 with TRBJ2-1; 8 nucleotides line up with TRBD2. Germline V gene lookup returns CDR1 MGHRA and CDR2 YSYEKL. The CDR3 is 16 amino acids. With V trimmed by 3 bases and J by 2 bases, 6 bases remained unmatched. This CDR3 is CASSHPAGGAYNEQFF. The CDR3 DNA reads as TGCGCCAGCAGCCACCCCGCGGGGGGCGCCTACAATGAGCAGTTCTTC.

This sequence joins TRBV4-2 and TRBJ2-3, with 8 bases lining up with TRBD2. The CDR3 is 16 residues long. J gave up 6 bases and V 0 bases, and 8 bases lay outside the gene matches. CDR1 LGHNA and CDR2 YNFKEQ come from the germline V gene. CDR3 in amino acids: CASSQERRGAADTQYF. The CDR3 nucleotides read TGTGCCAGCAGCCAAGAGAGGCGGGGGGCAGCGGATACGCAGTATTTT.

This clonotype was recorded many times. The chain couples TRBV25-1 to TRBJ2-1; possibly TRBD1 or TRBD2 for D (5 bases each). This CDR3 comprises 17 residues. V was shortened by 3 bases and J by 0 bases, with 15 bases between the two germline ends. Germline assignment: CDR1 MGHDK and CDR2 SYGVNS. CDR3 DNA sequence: TGTGCCAGCAGTGACGGGGCGGGTCAGGCCTCCTACAATGAGCAGTTCTTC. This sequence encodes CASSDGAGQASYNEQFF.

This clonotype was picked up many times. The CDR3 nucleotides are TGCAGCGTTGAAGGGCGGGGAGAGGATGGCTACACCTTC. This sequence encodes CSVEGRGEDGYTF. The chain recombines TRBV29-1 with TRBJ1-2; D is unclear. Germline CDR1 SQVTM, CDR2 ANQGSEA. The CDR3 is 13 amino acids. The V end was cut by 1 base, the J end by 6 bases, with 12 bases between.

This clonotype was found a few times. In DNA, the CDR3 is TGCGCCAGCAGCTGGATGGGACAAGACACTGAAGCTTTCTTT. Protein: CASSWMGQDTEAFF. V usage is TRBV5-1 and J usage is TRBJ1-1; possible D gene TRBD1, 6 bases. The CDR3 sequence is 14 residues long. Between the trimmed V and J ends, which lost 3 bases and 3 bases, there was a span of 12 bases. Per the germline V gene, CDR1 is SGHRS and CDR2 is YFSETQ.